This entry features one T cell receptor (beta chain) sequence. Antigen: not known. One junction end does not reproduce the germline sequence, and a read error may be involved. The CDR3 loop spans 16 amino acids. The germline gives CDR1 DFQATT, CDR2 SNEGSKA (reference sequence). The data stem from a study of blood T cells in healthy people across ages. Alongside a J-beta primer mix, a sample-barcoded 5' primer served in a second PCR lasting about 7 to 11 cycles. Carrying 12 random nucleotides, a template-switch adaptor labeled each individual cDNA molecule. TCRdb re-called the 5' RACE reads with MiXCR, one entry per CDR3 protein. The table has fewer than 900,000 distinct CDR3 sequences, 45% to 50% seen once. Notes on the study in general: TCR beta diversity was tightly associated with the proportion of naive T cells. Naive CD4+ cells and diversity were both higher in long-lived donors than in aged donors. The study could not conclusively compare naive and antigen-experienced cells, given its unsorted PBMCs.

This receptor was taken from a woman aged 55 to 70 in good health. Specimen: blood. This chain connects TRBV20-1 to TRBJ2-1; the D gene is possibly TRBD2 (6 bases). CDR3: CSARDSGPSSYNEQFF. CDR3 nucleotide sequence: TGCAGTGCTAGAGATAGCGGACCAAGCTCCTACAACGAGCAGTTCTTC.